This entry is about one T cell receptor beta chain. There are 15 residues in the CDR3. The V gene's germline CDR1 is SEHNR and CDR2 FQNEAQ (reference sequence). The ends lost 3 bases at V and 1 base at J; junction bases unmatched: 4. The sample originates from a study of cytomegalovirus exposure and HLA in healthy donors. The primer mix had 60 Vbeta and 13 Jbeta primers. Sequencing used immunoSEQ multiplex PCR; TCRdb keeps in-frame clones, though not all of them. The sample consists of roughly 180,000 clones, roughly 80% of them appearing once. Sequencing was performed on PBMCs. The rearrangement uses TRBV7-9 and TRBJ1-1; 8 bases line up with TRBD1. This receptor was obtained from a female donor in good health and CMV-seronegative. In DNA, the CDR3 is TGTGCCAGCAGCTTTACAGGGGGGAAGAACACTGAAGCTTTCTTT. It encodes CASSFTGGKNTEAFF.